This entry describes one T cell receptor (beta chain). Germline V gene lookup returns CDR1 KGHSH and CDR2 LQKENI. V dropped 6 bases and J dropped 7 bases, with 15 bases sitting between them. The CDR3 is made up of 14 amino acids. This entry belongs to a study of tumor T cells in aggressive B-cell lymphoma. Only in-frame clones appear in the TCRdb table, and some are missing; sequencing was by immunoSEQ multiplex PCR. In the table there are roughly 5,700 clones, over 65% of which are singletons. Sequenced: tumor tissue. This chain joins TRBV18 and TRBJ1-4; D is perhaps TRBD1 (6 bases). This TCR was recovered from an adult with diffuse large B cell lymphoma. Here the CDR3 DNA reads TGTGCCAGCTCTCTCAGGGGCTCGGGTGAAAAACTGTTTTTT. Translation gives CASSLRGSGEKLFF.